This T cell receptor beta chain was found in a study of blood T cell repertoires in COVID-19. Study summary: COVID-19 samples collected from the United States, Italy and Spain covered acute and convalescent phases. Sources were T cells, B-cell-depleted T cells, or PBMCs; the material itself was cDNA or gDNA.

The CDR3 covers 15 residues. Trimming left V 7 bases short and J 0 bases short, with 13 bases between. CDR1 and CDR2 from the germline V gene are LNHDA and SQIVND (reference sequence). Original processing notes: From reference gene primer amplification, estimates of nucleated cell counts were derived. Produced via immunoSEQ multiplex PCR; TCRdb's table is partial and in-frame only. D and trimming come from the DNA, and the V and J calls and clone size come from that table. The sample holds around 260,000 clones, less than 90% seen once. V gene TRBV19 combines with J gene TRBJ1-3; D is unclear. The receptor was derived from a man in his sixties with acute or convalescent COVID-19. The sequenced material came from peripheral blood. CDR3 protein: CASTARGLSGNTIYF. CDR3 in DNA: TGTGCCAGTACCGCAAGAGGCCTCTCTGGAAACACCATATATTTT.